A single T cell receptor beta chain is shown here with its context. The CDR3 runs to 15 residues. With 4 bases clipped from V and 5 bases from J, the junction kept 5 bases outside the gene matches. Germline loops: CDR1 SEHNR, CDR2 FQNEAQ (reference sequence). TCRdb's copy holds only in-frame clones and misses some; the assay was immunoSEQ multiplex PCR. The sample has about 97,000 clones, less than 95% seen once; the top ten hold 1.5% to 2%. This sample stems from a study of blood T cell repertoires in COVID-19. The chain combines TRBV7-9 with TRBJ1-6; 7 bases match TRBD1. Sequenced: peripheral blood. The sequence derives from a man aged 55-75 years with acute or convalescent COVID-19. CDR3: CASSSGTADNSPLHF. For the CDR3, the DNA is TGTGCCAGCAGCTCGGGGACAGCGGATAATTCACCCCTCCACTTT.